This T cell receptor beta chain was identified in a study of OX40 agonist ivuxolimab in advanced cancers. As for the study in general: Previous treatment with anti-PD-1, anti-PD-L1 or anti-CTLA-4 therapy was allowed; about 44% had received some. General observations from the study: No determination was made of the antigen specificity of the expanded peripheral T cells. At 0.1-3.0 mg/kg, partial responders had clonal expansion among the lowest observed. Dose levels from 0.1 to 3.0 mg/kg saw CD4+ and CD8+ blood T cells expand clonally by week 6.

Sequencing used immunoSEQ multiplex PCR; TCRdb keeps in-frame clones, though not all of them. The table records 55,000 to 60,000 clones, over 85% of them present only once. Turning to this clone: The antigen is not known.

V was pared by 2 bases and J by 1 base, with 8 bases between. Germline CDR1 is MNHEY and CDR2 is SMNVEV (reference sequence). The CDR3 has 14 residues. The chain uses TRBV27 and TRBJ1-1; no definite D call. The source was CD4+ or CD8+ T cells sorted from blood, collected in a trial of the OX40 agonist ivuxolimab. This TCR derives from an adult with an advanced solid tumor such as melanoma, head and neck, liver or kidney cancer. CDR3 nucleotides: TGTGCCAGCAGTTTAGGGCAGACGAACACTGAAGCTTTCTTT. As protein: CASSLGQTNTEAFF.